These 24 T cell receptor beta chains share one sample of origin, sequenced in a study of T cells expressing NK-cell markers. TCRdb reanalyzed the 5' RACE reads and collapses them to one entry per CDR3 protein, without DNA. The table lists 130,000 to 150,000 distinct CDR3 sequences, with more than 10% in the top ten. The sample comprised blood T cells: a sorted CD56 or NKG2C T cell subset, CD4+ or CD8+ T cells, or bulk PBMC T cells (not recorded which). All receptors come from a man aged 18 to 30 in good health.

The chain recombines TRBV20-1 with TRBJ2-7; TCRdb's D gene call, TRBD1, goes unchecked for lack of DNA. Germline V gene data show CDR1 as DFQATT and CDR2 as SNEGSKA (reference sequence). This CDR3 is built from 15 residues. The CDR3 region is CSARPPGTGGYEQYF.

The V call is TRBV12-3 or TRBV12-4, the J call TRBJ2-1; the TCRdb call, TRBD1, lacks DNA for checking. The CDR3 is 12 residues long. The CDR3 reads CASSLGSHEQFF.

The chain has TRBV7-9 and TRBJ2-5; absent DNA, TCRdb's TRBD1 call cannot be checked. CDR1 is SEHNR and CDR2 is FQNEAQ in the germline V gene (reference sequence). The CDR3 covers 16 residues. CDR3: CASSRSGTGVQETQYF.

This chain uses TRBV7-4 with TRBJ2-7; the D gene TCRdb calls, TRBD1, cannot be checked with no DNA. The CDR3 consists of 15 residues. The germline V gene encodes CDR1 SGHVT and CDR2 SQSDAQ. The CDR3: CASSLEFRPRYEQYF.

The V and J genes are TRBV19 and TRBJ2-7; lacking DNA, the TRBD1 call made by TCRdb goes unchecked. CDR3 length equals 13 residues. The germline V gene encodes CDR1 LNHDA and CDR2 SQIVND (reference sequence). CDR3 residues: CASSGGTGNEQYF. The full variable domain, rest sourced from reference TRBV19 and TRBJ2-7, is DGGITQSPKYLFRKEGQNVTLSCEQNLNHDAMYWYRQDPGQGLRLIYYSQIVNDFQKGDIAEGYSVSREKKESFPLTVTSAQKNPTAFYLCASSGGTGNEQYFGPGTRLTVT.

The rearrangement links TRBV6-5 to TRBJ1-4. The germline gives CDR1 MNHEY, CDR2 SVGAGI. The CDR3 has 14 amino acids. CDR3 sequence: CASSTTEANEKLFF.

The J gene is TRBJ1-5, the V gene TRBV25-1; lacking DNA, the TRBD1 call made by TCRdb goes unchecked. The CDR3 sequence is 15 residues long. Germline V lookup: CDR1 MGHDK, CDR2 SYGVNS. CDR3 region: CASSDSPGSNQPQHF.

The chain links TRBV19 to TRBJ2-1. The CDR3 is made up of 17 amino acids. Germline assignment: CDR1 LNHDA and CDR2 SQIVND (reference sequence). The CDR3 is CASSIFSTVGSYNEQFF. Drawing the rest from reference TRBV19 and TRBJ2-1, the complete variable domain is DGGITQSPKYLFRKEGQNVTLSCEQNLNHDAMYWYRQDPGQGLRLIYYSQIVNDFQKGDIAEGYSVSREKKESFPLTVTSAQKNPTAFYLCASSIFSTVGSYNEQFFGPGTRLTVL.

The rearrangement uses TRBV19 and TRBJ2-1. Germline loops: CDR1 LNHDA, CDR2 SQIVND (reference sequence). This CDR3 comprises 15 residues. The CDR3 loop is CASSTYHTSYNEQFF.

The J gene is TRBJ2-5, the V gene TRBV19; TCRdb reports TRBD1, a call that lacks DNA to check it against. The germline gives CDR1 LNHDA, CDR2 SQIVND (reference sequence). The CDR3 consists of 17 residues. The CDR3 here is CASSSTWGELGQETQYF.

The gene calls are TRBV12-3 or TRBV12-4 and TRBJ1-3; the D call of TRBD1 rests on TCRdb alone, since no DNA is present to check it. The length of the CDR3 is 16 residues. CDR3 region: CASSLFGQGEGNTIYF.

V usage is TRBV7-3 and J usage is TRBJ2-1; TCRdb indicates TRBD1, and absent DNA this call remains unverified. Per germline, CDR1 SGHTA and CDR2 FQGTGA. This CDR3 has 15 amino acids. The CDR3 here is CASSLALVGPNEQFF.

V usage is TRBV27 and J usage is TRBJ2-2. This CDR3 region has 13 residues. In germline, CDR1 is MNHEY, CDR2 SMNVEV (reference sequence). This CDR3 is CASSLQQSGELFF.

The chain recombines TRBV27 with TRBJ1-1; TCRdb indicates TRBD1, and absent DNA this call remains unverified. The germline gives CDR1 MNHEY, CDR2 SMNVEV (reference sequence). This CDR3 has 14 amino acids. CDR3 amino acids: CASSPWTENTEAFF.

J is TRBJ2-7 and V is TRBV6-1. This CDR3 is built from 14 residues. Looked up from germline, CDR1 is MNHNS and CDR2 is SASEGT. CDR3 sequence reads: CASSGRPRTYEQYF.

The chain employs TRBV7-9 and TRBJ2-1. Germline V gene sequence: CDR1 SEHNR, CDR2 FQNEAQ (reference sequence). This CDR3 contains 15 residues. The CDR3 loop reads CASWVSGSSYNEQFF.

The rearrangement uses TRBV7-2 and TRBJ2-7; there is no DNA to check the TCRdb D call of TRBD1. CDR1 and CDR2 from the germline V gene are SGHTA and FQGNSA. The CDR3 sequence is 17 residues long. The CDR3 protein is CASSLPTQGVSSYEQYF.

The rearrangement uses TRBV20-1 and TRBJ2-1; TCRdb indicates TRBD1, and absent DNA this call remains unverified. This CDR3 contains 16 residues. Germline V lookup: CDR1 DFQATT, CDR2 SNEGSKA (reference sequence). The CDR3 protein is CSARDLGTGGYNEQFF.

The CDR3 sequence is CASSNDREVGNIQYF. The chain joins TRBV5-1 to TRBJ2-4; TCRdb designates TRBD1, a call that cannot be tested without DNA. Per the germline V gene, CDR1 is SGHRS and CDR2 is YFSETQ. The CDR3 totals 15 residues.

The genes are TRBV6-2 or TRBV6-3 and TRBJ2-1. Germline CDR1 and CDR2: MNHEY and SVGEGT. The CDR3 totals 17 residues. CDR3 residues: CASSLSLARSSYNEQFF.

The V gene is TRBV23-1, the J gene TRBJ1-5. TRBV23-1 is assigned to the ORF class and has an uncertain function. The CDR3 has 12 amino acids. The CDR3 reads CASTDGGRPQHF.

The V gene is TRBV7-9, the J gene TRBJ1-1; the D gene TCRdb calls, TRBD1, cannot be checked with no DNA. Germline V gene data show CDR1 as SEHNR and CDR2 as FQNEAQ (reference sequence). CDR3 length: 15 amino acids. CDR3 residues: CASSPRSGGNTEAFF.

J is TRBJ2-1 and V is TRBV29-1; no DNA is available, so the TRBD1 call from TCRdb remains unchecked. CDR1 and CDR2 (germline): SQVTM, ANQGSEA. CDR3 size: 14 residues. CDR3 region: CSVVGTDNYNEQFF.

This chain connects TRBV28 to TRBJ2-2. Per the germline V gene, CDR1 is MDHEN and CDR2 is SYDVKM. This CDR3 is built from 15 residues. The CDR3 here is CASSLGGMRAGELFF.